This T cell receptor (beta chain) was identified in a study of cytomegalovirus exposure and HLA in healthy donors. Study-level background: The 130 or so validation repertoires used the same platform as the 550 to 850 first-cohort repertoires (as reported by a later analysis). Study results and caveats: A few of the chains that were CMV-associated were confirmed in vitro to be specific for CMV antigens. Across donors, most TCRs were seen rarely, yet some public ones were widespread. TCR clusters originating in the first cohort tended to co-occur in the 120 validation repertoires, according to a later analysis.

CDR1 is SNHLY, CDR2 FYNNEI, per germline. CDR3 length: 13 residues. The V end lost 3 bases, the J end lost 6 bases, and 11 bases lay between the germline ends. A note on this clone: Its matching antigen is unknown.

The table came from immunoSEQ multiplex PCR; TCRdb's copy has only in-frame clones and leaves some out. The table has 55,000 to 80,000 clones, around 93% seen once. The chain carries TRBV2 and TRBJ1-2; D is undetermined. The specimen sequenced was PBMCs. The source of this sequence is a young woman in good health and CMV-seropositive. The CDR3 coding sequence is TGTGCCAGCAGTGACCTCCCTTTTGATGGCTACACCTTC. It specifies CASSDLPFDGYTF.